A single T cell receptor (beta chain) is shown here with its context. This clone was recorded only once. Its antigen has not been determined. Base qualities are not at hand, and no much larger clone is one base apart. Genomic DNA was extracted from sorted cells for sequencing of the TCRbeta CDR3 region. TCRbeta CDR3 regions were sequenced using the immunoSEQ Assay. TCRdb holds this immuneACCESS table with in-frame rearrangements only. Some clones are missing; in checked studies, unresolved V genes explain under half, and the rest has no known cause. This sample is represented by over 90,000 clones; roughly 95% of them were singletons. The ten biggest clones cover about 0.18% of the sample. Patients with a history of autoimmune disease or receiving systemic immunosuppression were excluded from the trial. In every dose cohort, peripheral blood was drawn for TCR sequencing at baseline, cycle 4 day 1, and cycle 7 day 1. The samples were taken from a phase I, first-in-human, multicenter, open-label dose-escalation trial of ivuxolimab. Adults with locally advanced or metastatic melanoma, renal cell carcinoma, hepatocellular carcinoma or head and neck squamous cell carcinoma were enrolled in the trial. Before TCR sequencing, CD4+ T cells and CD8+ T cells from peripheral blood were sorted into separate populations.

These data are taken from a study of OX40 agonist ivuxolimab in advanced cancers. For context, the study as a whole: Ivuxolimab was an agonistic, fully human IgG2 monoclonal antibody directed against OX40 (CD134), a costimulatory receptor. Intravenous ivuxolimab was administered to patients every 2 weeks at six dose levels: 0.01, 0.1, 0.3, 1.5, 3 and 10 mg/kg. Among the approximately 54 dose-escalation patients, around 19 had hepatocellular carcinoma, around 15 melanoma, 9 renal cell carcinoma and 9 head and neck cancer. In the dose-escalation cohort, 82.7% of patients were male, and the mean age was around 60 years, with a range of about 23 to 85. Patients were allowed to have had prior anti-PD-1, anti-PD-L1 or anti-CTLA-4 therapy, and 40% of the dose-escalation patients had been treated with checkpoint inhibitors. Partial responses occurred in three dose-escalation patients, of whom one had hepatocellular carcinoma and two had cutaneous melanoma. The purpose of peripheral TCRbeta sequencing was to test whether ivuxolimab changed TCR sequence diversity and led to clonal T-cell expansion. The paper describes the monotherapy dose-escalation part (N of about 54 patients) of the phase I trial of ivuxolimab.

Trimming at the junction amounts to 8 bases on V and 1 base on J, and the germline ends lie 13 bases apart. The CDR3 goes from the cysteine to the phenylalanine over 14 residues. The sequence is cut down to CDR3 DNA, 42 bases in frame from base 1. As encoded in the germline V gene, CDR1 is MNHEY while CDR2 is SVGAGI. Summary of the overall study and its limitations: Antigen specificity was not determined for the clonally expanded peripheral T cells. In the 0.1-3.0 mg/kg groups, partial responders had among the lowest normalized peripheral clonal expansion, particularly in CD8+ T cells. At doses of 0.1 to 3.0 mg/kg, clonal expansion of both CD4+ and CD8+ T cells in blood was seen between baseline and week 6. Low levels of normalized T-cell clonal expansion were also shown by some nonresponding patients. After ivuxolimab, expanded clones were on average more numerous among CD8+ T cells than among CD4+ T cells.

This sequence was found in an adult with an advanced solid tumor such as melanoma, head and neck, liver or kidney cancer. Recombination joined TRBV6-5 with TRBJ2-3, with a weak D call of TRBD2 (6 bases match). This specimen consisted of CD4+ or CD8+ T cells sorted from blood, obtained in a trial of the OX40 agonist ivuxolimab. The sequence in DNA is TGTGCCAGCTACGCGGGGTTAGGCACAGATACGCAGTATTTT. The translation is CASYAGLGTDTQYF.